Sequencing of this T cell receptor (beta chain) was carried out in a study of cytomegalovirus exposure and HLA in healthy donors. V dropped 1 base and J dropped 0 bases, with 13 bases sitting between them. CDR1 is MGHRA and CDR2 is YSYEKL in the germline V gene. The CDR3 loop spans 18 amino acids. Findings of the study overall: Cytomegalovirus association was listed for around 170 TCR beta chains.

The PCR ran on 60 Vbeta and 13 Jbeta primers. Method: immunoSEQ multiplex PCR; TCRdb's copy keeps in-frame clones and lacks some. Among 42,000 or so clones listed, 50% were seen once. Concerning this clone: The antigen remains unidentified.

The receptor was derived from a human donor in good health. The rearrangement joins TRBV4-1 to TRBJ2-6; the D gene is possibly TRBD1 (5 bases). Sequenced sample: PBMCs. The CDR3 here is CASSQVGRVNSGANVLTF. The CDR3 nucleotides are TGCGCCAGCAGCCAAGTAGGCAGGGTGAACTCTGGGGCCAACGTCCTGACTTTC.